One T cell receptor (beta chain) is described in this entry. The data were obtained in a study of blood T cell repertoires in COVID-19. Per the original methods: Quantification of nucleated cells was approximated via reference gene primer amplification. This table comes from immunoSEQ multiplex PCR, and its TCRdb copy is limited to in-frame clones, with some not included. From that table come the V and J calls and clone size; the DNA was used to work out D and trimming. The table lists about 400,000 clones, less than 90% of them singletons. Trimming cost V 0 bases and J 6 bases; bases outside gene matches: 6. CDR1 is SGHRS, CDR2 YFSETQ, per germline. The CDR3 sequence is 15 residues long.

The TCR comes from a woman in her sixties or seventies with COVID-19, enrolled during active disease. Material for sequencing was peripheral blood. The chain recombines TRBV5-1 with TRBJ2-7; 10 bases fit TRBD1. CDR3 loop: CASSLDNRDRGEQYF. Here the CDR3 DNA reads TGCGCCAGCAGCTTGGATAACCGGGACAGGGGCGAGCAGTACTTC.